This TCR beta chain is drawn from a study of OX40 agonist ivuxolimab in advanced cancers. Study-wide findings and caveats: Some nonresponders also had low normalized T-cell clonal expansion. On average, a greater number of expanded clones characterised CD8+ T cells relative to CD4+.

As regards this clone: Its antigen remains unknown.

TCRdb's copy holds only in-frame clones and misses some; the assay was immunoSEQ multiplex PCR. The sample records some 97,000 clones, approximately 90% being singletons. The CDR3 is 16 residues long. CDR1 and CDR2 from the germline V gene are KGHSH and LQKENI. After removal of 3 bases from V and 3 bases from J, the junction contained 7 bases not matched to a gene. V is TRBV18 and J is TRBJ2-2, with 7 bases aligning to TRBD1. The specimen comprised CD4+ or CD8+ T cells sorted from blood, sampled in a trial of the OX40 agonist ivuxolimab. The sequence derives from an adult with an advanced solid tumor such as melanoma, head and neck, liver or kidney cancer. The CDR3 coding sequence is TGTGCCAGCTCACCTCGAACAGGGGCGGACACCGGGGAGCTGTTTTTT. It translates to CASSPRTGADTGELFF.